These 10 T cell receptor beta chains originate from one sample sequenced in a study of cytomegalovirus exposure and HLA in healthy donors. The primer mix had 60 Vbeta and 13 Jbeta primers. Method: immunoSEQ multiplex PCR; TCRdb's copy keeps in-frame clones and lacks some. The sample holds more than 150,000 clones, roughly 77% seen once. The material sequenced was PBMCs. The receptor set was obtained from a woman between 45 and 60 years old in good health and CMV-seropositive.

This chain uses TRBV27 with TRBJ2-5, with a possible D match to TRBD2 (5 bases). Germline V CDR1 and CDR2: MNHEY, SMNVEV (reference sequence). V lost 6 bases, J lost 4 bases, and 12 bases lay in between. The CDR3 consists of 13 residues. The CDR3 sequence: CASRYDRGETQYF. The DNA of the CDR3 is TGTGCCAGCAGATACGACCGGGGAGAGACCCAGTACTTC.

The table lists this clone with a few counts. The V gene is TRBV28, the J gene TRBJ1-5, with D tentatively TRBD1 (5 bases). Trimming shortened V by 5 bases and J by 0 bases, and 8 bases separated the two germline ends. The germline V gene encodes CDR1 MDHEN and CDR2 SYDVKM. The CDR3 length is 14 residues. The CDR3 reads CASSPGHSNQPQHF. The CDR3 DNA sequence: TGTGCCAGCAGTCCTGGACATAGCAATCAGCCCCAGCATTTT.

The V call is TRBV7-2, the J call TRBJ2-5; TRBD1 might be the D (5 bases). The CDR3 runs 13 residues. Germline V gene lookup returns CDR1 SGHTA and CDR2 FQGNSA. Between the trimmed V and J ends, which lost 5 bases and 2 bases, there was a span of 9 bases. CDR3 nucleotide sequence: TGTGCCAGCAGCGGCAGGACACAAGAGACCCAGTACTTC. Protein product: CASSGRTQETQYF. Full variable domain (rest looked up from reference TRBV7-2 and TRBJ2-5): GAGVSQSPSNKVTEKGKDVELRCDPISGHTALYWYRQSLGQGLEFLIYFQGNSAPDKSGLPSDRFSAERTGGSVSTLTIQRTQQEDSAVYLCASSGRTQETQYFGPGTRLLVL.

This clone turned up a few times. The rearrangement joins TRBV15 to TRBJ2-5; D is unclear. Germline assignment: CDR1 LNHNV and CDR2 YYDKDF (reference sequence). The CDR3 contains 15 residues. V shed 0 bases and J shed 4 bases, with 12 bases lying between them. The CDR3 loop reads CATSRDNGGVETQYF. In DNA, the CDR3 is TGTGCCACCAGCAGAGATAACGGTGGAGTAGAGACCCAGTACTTC.

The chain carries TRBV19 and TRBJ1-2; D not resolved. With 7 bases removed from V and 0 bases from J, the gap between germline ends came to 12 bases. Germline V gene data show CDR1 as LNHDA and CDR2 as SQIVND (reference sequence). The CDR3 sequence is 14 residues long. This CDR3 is CASINSGPNYGYTF. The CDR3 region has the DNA TGTGCCAGTATCAACAGCGGTCCTAACTATGGCTACACCTTC.

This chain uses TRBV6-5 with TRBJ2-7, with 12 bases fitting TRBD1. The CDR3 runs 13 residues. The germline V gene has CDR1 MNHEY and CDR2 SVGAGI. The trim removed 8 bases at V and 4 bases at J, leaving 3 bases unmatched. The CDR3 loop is CASGTGGVYEQYF. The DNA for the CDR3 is TGTGCCAGCGGGACAGGGGGCGTATACGAGCAGTACTTC.

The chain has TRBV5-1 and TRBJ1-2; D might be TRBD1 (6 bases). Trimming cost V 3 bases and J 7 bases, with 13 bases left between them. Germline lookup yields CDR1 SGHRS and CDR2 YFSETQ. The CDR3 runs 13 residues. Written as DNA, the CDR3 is TGCGCCAGCAGCTCCAAGGGGGAAGGTGGCTACACCTTC. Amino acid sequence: CASSSKGEGGYTF.

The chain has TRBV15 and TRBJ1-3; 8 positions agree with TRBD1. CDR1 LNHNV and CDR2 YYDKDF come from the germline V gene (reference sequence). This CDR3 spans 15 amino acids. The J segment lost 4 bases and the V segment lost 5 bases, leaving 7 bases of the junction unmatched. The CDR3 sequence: CATSRRQGRGNTIYF. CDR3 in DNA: TGTGCCACCAGCCGCCGACAGGGGAGAGGAAACACCATATATTTT.

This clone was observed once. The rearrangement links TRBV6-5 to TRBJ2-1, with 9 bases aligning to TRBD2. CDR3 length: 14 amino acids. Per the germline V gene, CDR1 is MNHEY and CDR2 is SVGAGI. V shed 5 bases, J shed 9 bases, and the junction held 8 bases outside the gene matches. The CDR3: CASSRPGLAGEQFF. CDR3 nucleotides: TGTGCCAGCAGTAGACCGGGACTAGCCGGTGAGCAGTTCTTC.

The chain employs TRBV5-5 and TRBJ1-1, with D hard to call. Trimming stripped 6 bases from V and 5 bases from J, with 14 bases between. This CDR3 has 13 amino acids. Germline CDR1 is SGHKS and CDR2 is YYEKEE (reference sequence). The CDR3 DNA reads TGTGCCAGCATTGGTGGAGGGATGACTGAAGCTTTCTTT. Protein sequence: CASIGGGMTEAFF.